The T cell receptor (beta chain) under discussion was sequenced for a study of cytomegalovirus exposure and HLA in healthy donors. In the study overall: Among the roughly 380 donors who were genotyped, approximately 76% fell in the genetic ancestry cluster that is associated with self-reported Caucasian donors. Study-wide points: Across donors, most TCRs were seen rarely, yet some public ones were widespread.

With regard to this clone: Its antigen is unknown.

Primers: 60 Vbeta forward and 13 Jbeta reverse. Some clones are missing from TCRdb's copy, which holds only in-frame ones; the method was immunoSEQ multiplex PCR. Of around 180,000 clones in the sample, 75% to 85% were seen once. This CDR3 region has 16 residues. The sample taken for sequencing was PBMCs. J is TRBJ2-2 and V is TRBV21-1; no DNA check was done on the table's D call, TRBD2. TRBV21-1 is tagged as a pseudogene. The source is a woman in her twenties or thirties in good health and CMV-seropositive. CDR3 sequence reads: CASSSLAGENTGELFF. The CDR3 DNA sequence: TGTGCCAGCAGCAGCTTAGCGGGAGAGAACACCGGGGAGCTGTTTTTT.